These 23 T cell receptor beta chains were all obtained from the same sample, sequenced in a study of control samples from healthy donors and cancer patients. Method: immunoSEQ multiplex PCR; TCRdb's copy keeps in-frame clones and lacks some. The sample has fewer than 85,000 clones; around 92% are singletons. The sample comprised blood. Receptors originate from a woman aged 55-70 years in good health.

V is TRBV7-2 and J is TRBJ1-3; possible D gene TRBD1, 5 bases. Germline V gene lookup returns CDR1 SGHTA and CDR2 FQGNSA. The CDR3 extends over 16 amino acids. Trimming pared 1 base from V and 4 bases from J, leaving 14 bases between. CDR3 nucleotides: TGTGCCAGCAGCTTAGGCGCCCAGGGTGACGGAAACACCATATATTTT. Protein product: CASSLGAQGDGNTIYF.

The chain couples TRBV10-3 to TRBJ1-5; 8 bases are shared with TRBD1. Per the germline V gene, CDR1 is ENHRY and CDR2 is SYGVKD. The CDR3 is 15 residues long. Trimming cost V 6 bases and J 7 bases; bases outside gene matches: 11. The CDR3 DNA follows: TGTGCCATCAGCAGGACAACAGGGGGGGAGCAGCCCCAGCATTTT. It encodes CAISRTTGGEQPQHF.

For the CDR3, the DNA is TGTGCCACCAGTGATTTCCCTTACGGGACGAACACCGGGGAGCTGTTTTTT. It encodes CATSDFPYGTNTGELFF. This chain links TRBV24-1 with TRBJ2-2; TRBD2 might be the D (5 bases). Between the trimmed V and J ends, which lost 1 base and 0 bases, there was a span of 11 bases. The CDR3 runs to 17 residues. Germline lookup yields CDR1 KGHDR and CDR2 SFDVKD.

V and J are TRBV7-8 and TRBJ1-4; D is ambiguous. Trimming left V 1 base short and J 5 bases short, with 8 bases between. CDR1 is SGHVS and CDR2 is FQNEAQ in the germline V gene. This CDR3 is 14 amino acids long. The CDR3 loop reads CASSLGTVNEKLFF. As DNA, the CDR3 is TGTGCCAGCAGCTTAGGAACAGTAAATGAAAAACTGTTTTTT.

About this clone: Other nucleotide sequences from this sample produce the same CDR3. This chain joins TRBV19 and TRBJ1-5; D perhaps matches TRBD1 (5 bases). V lost 3 bases, J lost 2 bases, and 8 bases lay in between. Germline CDR1 LNHDA, CDR2 SQIVND (reference sequence). The CDR3 sequence is 14 residues long. The CDR3 loop is CASSMQGGNQPQHF. CDR3 in DNA: TGTGCCAGTAGTATGCAGGGAGGCAATCAGCCCCAGCATTTT.

This chain connects TRBV6-6 to TRBJ2-1; D is unresolved. The germline gives CDR1 MNHNY, CDR2 SVGAGI (reference sequence). Trimming pared 4 bases from V and 3 bases from J, leaving 10 bases between. The CDR3 is 14 residues long. CDR3 in DNA: TGTGCCAGCAGTTTGGCAGGCGACTACAATGAGCAGTTCTTC. Encoded protein: CASSLAGDYNEQFF.

The gene calls are TRBV6-5 and TRBJ1-2, with 7 bases that match TRBD1. Germline CDR1 and CDR2: MNHEY and SVGAGI. With 5 bases clipped from V and 1 base from J, the junction kept 4 bases outside the gene matches. CDR3 length equals 14 residues. CDR3 loop: CASSPSGGNYGYTF. In nucleotides, the CDR3 is TGTGCCAGCAGTCCTTCAGGGGGTAACTATGGCTACACCTTC.

This chain uses TRBV28 with TRBJ1-4; 7 bases are a match to TRBD1. CDR1 and CDR2 (germline): MDHEN, SYDVKM. Trimming removed 5 bases from V and 7 bases from J; junction bases left unmatched: 10. This CDR3 spans 15 amino acids. CDR3 sequence (DNA): TGTGCCAGCAGTCCCCCGGGAGGGGGCGTTGAAAAACTGTTTTTT. Translating gives CASSPPGGGVEKLFF.

Here the CDR3 DNA reads TGTGCCAGTAGTAGACTAGCGGGAGGGCCACACGAGCAGTACTTC. Translated, it gives CASSRLAGGPHEQYF. The J gene is TRBJ2-7, the V gene TRBV19; TRBD2 matches 14 bases. V lost 4 bases to trimming and J lost 5 bases; unmatched junction nucleotides: 4. CDR1 and CDR2 from the germline V gene are LNHDA and SQIVND (reference sequence). The CDR3 runs to 15 residues. The full variable domain, its missing parts supplied by reference TRBV19 and TRBJ2-7, is DGGITQSPKYLFRKEGQNVTLSCEQNLNHDAMYWYRQDPGQGLRLIYYSQIVNDFQKGDIAEGYSVSREKKESFPLTVTSAQKNPTAFYLCASSRLAGGPHEQYFGPGTRLTVT.

The V gene is TRBV4-2, the J gene TRBJ2-1, with 15 bases matching TRBD2. CDR3 length equals 23 residues. Germline CDR1 is LGHNA and CDR2 is YNFKEQ. V dropped 2 bases and J dropped 0; count of bases not matched to a gene: 17. The CDR3 DNA is TGTGCCAGCAGCCAAAGGGCCGGGACTAGCGGGGGGCACCTCCGGGGCTCCTACAATGAGCAGTTCTTC. It specifies CASSQRAGTSGGHLRGSYNEQFF.

The V gene is TRBV6-5, the J gene TRBJ1-6, with D uncertain. CDR3 size: 15 residues. V was pared by 3 bases and J by 10 bases, with 16 bases between. Germline loops: CDR1 MNHEY, CDR2 SVGAGI. The CDR3 here is CASSYRRREASPLHF. The CDR3 DNA follows: TGTGCCAGCAGTTATAGACGGAGAGAGGCCTCACCCCTCCACTTT.

The genes are TRBV2 and TRBJ1-5; D is possibly TRBD1 (6 bases). V was trimmed by 8 bases and J by 9 bases, leaving 14 bases between them. The length of the CDR3 is 12 residues. CDR1 and CDR2 (germline): SNHLY, FYNNEI. The CDR3 region is CASGYREVPQHF. DNA for the CDR3: TGTGCCAGCGGCTACAGGGAAGTGCCCCAGCATTTT.

In this sample, this clone turned up a few times. The chain combines TRBV10-3 with TRBJ2-7, with 11 nucleotides matching TRBD2. The length of the CDR3 is 14 residues. Germline V lookup: CDR1 ENHRY, CDR2 SYGVKD. V lost 8 bases and J lost 5; bases outside the gene matches: 8. The CDR3 sequence: CAIRTSGSLHEQYF. CDR3 nucleotides: TGTGCCATCCGAACTAGCGGGAGCCTCCACGAGCAGTACTTC.

As DNA, the CDR3 is TGTGCCAGCAGCTCCGGGACAGGCTCCCCCTACGAGCAGTACTTC. Its translation: CASSSGTGSPYEQYF. This chain connects TRBV7-2 to TRBJ2-7, with 8 bases matching TRBD1. The CDR3 runs to 15 residues. J was trimmed by 2 bases and V by 4 bases; bases with no gene match: 7. The V gene's germline CDR1 is SGHTA and CDR2 FQGNSA.

J is TRBJ1-2 and V is TRBV28; D call uncertain. The germline V and J ends were trimmed by 5 bases and 1 base, with 20 bases remaining between them. The germline V gene has CDR1 MDHEN and CDR2 SYDVKM. CDR3 length: 17 residues. This chain's CDR3 is CASSPSAKADYNYGYTF. CDR3 sequence (DNA): TGTGCCAGCAGTCCCTCGGCCAAGGCGGATTATAACTATGGCTACACCTTC.

The V gene is TRBV10-1, the J gene TRBJ2-1, with TRBD2 matching 7 bases. The CDR3 has 14 residues. Germline-derived CDR1 and CDR2 are WNHNN and SYGVQD (reference sequence). J was trimmed by 10 bases and V by 5 bases; bases with no gene match: 11. CDR3 nucleotides: TGCGCCAGCAGTACCCTAGCGGATAAGGGGGAGCAGTTCTTC. It is translated as CASSTLADKGEQFF.

V usage is TRBV27 and J usage is TRBJ1-4; D is unclear. The CDR3 is 15 residues long. The germline V gene has CDR1 MNHEY and CDR2 SMNVEV (reference sequence). The germline V and J ends were trimmed by 2 bases and 4 bases, with 11 bases remaining between them. CDR3 region: CASSLLSVGNEKLFF. The CDR3 coding sequence is TGTGCCAGCAGTTTACTCTCCGTCGGTAATGAAAAACTGTTTTTT.

CDR3 loop: CASSYWANTGELFF. CDR3 sequence (DNA): TGTGCCAGCAGTTATTGGGCGAACACCGGGGAGCTGTTTTTT. J is TRBJ2-2 and V is TRBV6-2 or TRBV6-3; D unresolved. The germline V and J ends were trimmed by 3 bases and 0 bases, with 5 bases remaining between them. The germline V gene has CDR1 MNHEY and CDR2 SVGEGT. The length of the CDR3 is 14 residues.

This clone was seen once. The chain joins TRBV19 to TRBJ2-7, with 10 bases fitting TRBD2. This CDR3 has 15 residues. With V trimmed by 6 bases and J by 3 bases, 8 bases remained unmatched. CDR1 and CDR2 (germline): LNHDA, SQIVND (reference sequence). The DNA of the CDR3 is TGTGCCAGTAGATCCGCGGCTAGCGGGGGCTACGAGCAGTACTTC. It encodes CASRSAASGGYEQYF.

The CDR3 loop is CSVLQGAGKLFF. Here the CDR3 DNA reads TGCAGCGTTTTGCAGGGGGCCGGAAAACTGTTTTTT. The chain has TRBV29-1 and TRBJ1-4; 8 nucleotides agree with TRBD1. Germline V CDR1 and CDR2: SQVTM, ANQGSEA. V shed 5 bases and J 10 bases; nucleotides not matched to a gene: 6. This CDR3 region has 12 residues.

The rearrangement uses TRBV4-2 and TRBJ2-3; TRBD2 matches 10 bases. V gave up 1 base and J gave up 4 bases; unmatched junction bases: 14. CDR1 and CDR2 from the germline V gene are LGHNA and YNFKEQ. The CDR3 length is 19 residues. Here the CDR3 reads CASSQGGGKGLAYADTQYF. The CDR3 bases are TGTGCCAGCAGCCAAGGAGGGGGGAAGGGACTAGCGTACGCAGATACGCAGTATTTT.

CDR3: CAWTTLGQGSGTQYF. The CDR3 DNA is TGTGCCTGGACGACCCTCGGACAGGGCTCGGGGACCCAGTACTTC. The chain joins TRBV30 to TRBJ2-5, with TRBD1 matching over 8 bases. This CDR3 is 15 amino acids long. In germline, CDR1 is GTSNPN, CDR2 SVGIG (reference sequence). Trimming cost V 4 bases and J 7 bases; bases outside gene matches: 14.

CDR3 protein: CASSFTPSGRGDTQYF. As DNA, the CDR3 is TGTGCCAGCAGCTTTACACCTAGCGGGAGGGGAGATACGCAGTATTTT. This rearrangement joins TRBV7-2 to TRBJ2-3, with 12 positions matching TRBD2. With 3 bases clipped from V and 5 bases from J, the junction kept 6 bases outside the gene matches. In germline, CDR1 is SGHTA, CDR2 FQGNSA. The CDR3 runs 16 residues.